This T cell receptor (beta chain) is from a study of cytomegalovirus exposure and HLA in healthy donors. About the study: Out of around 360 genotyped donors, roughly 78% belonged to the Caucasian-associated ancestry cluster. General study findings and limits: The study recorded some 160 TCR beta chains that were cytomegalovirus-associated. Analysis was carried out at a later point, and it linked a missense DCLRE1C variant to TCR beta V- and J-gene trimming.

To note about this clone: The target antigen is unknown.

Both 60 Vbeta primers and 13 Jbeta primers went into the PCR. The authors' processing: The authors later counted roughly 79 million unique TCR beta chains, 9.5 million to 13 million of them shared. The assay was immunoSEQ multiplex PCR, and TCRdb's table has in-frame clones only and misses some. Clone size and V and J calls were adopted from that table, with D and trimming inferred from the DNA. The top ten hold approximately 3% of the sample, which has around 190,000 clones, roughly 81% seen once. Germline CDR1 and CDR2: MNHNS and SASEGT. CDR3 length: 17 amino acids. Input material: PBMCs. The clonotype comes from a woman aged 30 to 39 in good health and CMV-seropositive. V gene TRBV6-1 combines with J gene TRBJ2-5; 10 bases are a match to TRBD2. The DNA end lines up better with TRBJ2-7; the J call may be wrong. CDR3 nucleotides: TGTGCCAGCAGTGGAGCTAGCGGGAGAGGGATCTCCTACGAGCAGTACTTC. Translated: CASSGASGRGISYEQYF.